The 29 T cell receptor beta chains given below trace back to one sample, sequenced in a study of T cells in Graves' hyperthyroidism and ophthalmopathy. Template material for amplifying TCR beta CDR3 regions consisted of RNA transcripts. HTBI primers were employed in a first-round RT-PCR of the TCR CDR3. Each CDR3 protein is one row after TCRdb ran MiXCR on the multiplex PCR reads. The data hold about 690,000 distinct CDR3 sequences, with 15% to 20% observed a single time. Source material: blood. These receptors were obtained from a man aged 50 or older with Graves' hyperthyroidism.

In its sample, this clonotype was seen many times. The chain employs TRBV20-1 and TRBJ2-3, with 11 positions matching TRBD1. With 3 bases clipped from V and 3 bases from J, the junction kept 8 bases outside the gene matches. CDR3 length equals 16 residues. Germline loops: CDR1 DFQATT, CDR2 SNEGSKA (reference sequence). CDR3 sequence reads: CSASFFGQGATDTQYF. Here the CDR3 DNA reads TGCAGTGCTAGTTTCTTCGGACAGGGGGCTACAGATACGCAGTATTTT.

This clonotype was observed at least ten times. This rearrangement joins TRBV28 to TRBJ1-1; 9 nucleotides line up with TRBD1. The CDR3 is made up of 13 amino acids. V trimming: 3 bases; J trimming: 8 bases; junction bases outside the gene matches: 4. Germline CDR1 reads MDHEN; CDR2 reads SYDVKM. Here the CDR3 DNA reads TGTGCCAGCAGTTTCGGGACAGGGCTGGAAGCTTTCTTT. Protein sequence: CASSFGTGLEAFF.

The chain links TRBV7-3 to TRBJ2-1, with 7 nucleotides matching TRBD2. CDR1 is SGHTA and CDR2 is FQGTGA in the germline V gene. The CDR3 runs 18 residues. With 5 bases clipped from V and 1 base from J, the junction kept 14 bases outside the gene matches. The CDR3 DNA reads TGTGCCAGCAGCCTTCGGGGCGGGAGCCCCGGATCCTACAATGAGCAGTTCTTC. Its protein product is CASSLRGGSPGSYNEQFF. Supplemented by reference TRBV7-3 and TRBJ2-1, the full variable domain reads GAGVSQTPSNKVTEKGKYVELRCDPISGHTALYWYRQSLGQGPEFLIYFQGTGAADDSGLPNDRFFAVRPEGSVSTLKIQRTERGDSAVYLCASSLRGGSPGSYNEQFFGPGTRLTVL.

This chain links TRBV18 with TRBJ1-2; unclear D gene. V lost 3 bases and J 0 bases, leaving 8 bases between the germline ends. Germline CDR1 reads KGHSH; CDR2 reads LQKENI. The CDR3 has 14 residues. The CDR3 sequence: CASSPQVSNYGYTF. The CDR3 bases are TGTGCCAGCTCACCCCAGGTTTCTAACTATGGCTACACCTTC.

Ten or more counts support this clonotype. V usage is TRBV29-1 and J usage is TRBJ2-1, with TRBD2 matching 7 bases. Germline-derived CDR1 and CDR2 are SQVTM and ANQGSEA. CDR3 length equals 15 residues. V lost 2 bases, J lost 4 bases, and 8 bases stayed unmatched. CDR3 sequence (DNA): TGCAGCGTTGAATTGGGCAGCGGGGATTACAATGAGCAGTTCTTC. It encodes CSVELGSGDYNEQFF.

The chain couples TRBV20-1 to TRBJ2-1, with 8 bases fitting TRBD1. Germline CDR1 DFQATT, CDR2 SNEGSKA (reference sequence). This CDR3 has 16 residues. J was trimmed by 3 bases and V by 3 bases; bases with no gene match: 10. The CDR3 here is CSARSLTGGFYNEQFF. Written as DNA, the CDR3 is TGCAGTGCTAGGTCGTTAACAGGGGGTTTCTACAATGAGCAGTTCTTC.

This rearrangement joins TRBV24-1 to TRBJ1-5; no definite D call. CDR1 and CDR2 from the germline V gene are KGHDR and SFDVKD. This CDR3 is built from 14 residues. The V and J ends lost 3 bases and 7 bases respectively, with 12 bases between them. The CDR3 region is CATSDPGPGQPQHF. The CDR3 DNA reads TGTGCCACCAGTGATCCCGGCCCCGGGCAGCCCCAGCATTTT.

The V call is TRBV20-1, the J call TRBJ1-2; 11 bases line up with TRBD1. Germline V gene data show CDR1 as DFQATT and CDR2 as SNEGSKA (reference sequence). With V trimmed by 3 bases and J by 13 bases, 4 bases remained unmatched. The CDR3 is made up of 11 amino acids. The CDR3 loop is CSASYGTGGTF. CDR3 sequence (DNA): TGCAGTGCTAGCTACGGGACAGGGGGCACCTTC.

DNA for the CDR3: TGCAGTGCTAGAGATCACGGGAGGGCCAAAAACTACAATGAGCAGTTCTTC. This codes for CSARDHGRAKNYNEQFF. The chain is built from TRBV20-1 and TRBJ2-1, with TRBD2 identical over 8 bases. There are 17 residues in the CDR3. Trimming removed 0 bases from V and 3 bases from J; junction bases left unmatched: 10. The germline V gene has CDR1 DFQATT and CDR2 SNEGSKA (reference sequence).

CDR3 protein: CASSLSWSSTNEKLFF. CDR3 bases: TGTGCCAGCAGTTTATCATGGTCCTCAACTAATGAAAAACTGTTTTTT. The V call is TRBV27, the J call TRBJ1-4; D call uncertain. Deletions cut 0 bases from V and 0 bases from J, with 8 bases between. Germline values: CDR1 MNHEY, CDR2 SMNVEV (reference sequence). This CDR3 is 16 amino acids long.

There are a few counts of this clonotype. The rearrangement joins TRBV14 to TRBJ2-2, with 10 bases fitting TRBD1. Germline values: CDR1 SGHDN, CDR2 FVKESK. With 4 bases clipped from V and 3 bases from J, the junction kept 14 bases outside the gene matches. The CDR3 has 19 amino acids. For the CDR3, the DNA is TGTGCCAGCAGCCCAACTTTGGGGACCGGGACAGGGGACACCGGGGAGCTGTTTTTT. It is translated as CASSPTLGTGTGDTGELFF.

This clonotype was found many times. The chain employs TRBV19 and TRBJ2-2, with 13 nucleotides matching TRBD2. V lost 5 bases and J lost 1; bases outside the gene matches: 16. CDR3 length equals 21 residues. The germline gives CDR1 LNHDA, CDR2 SQIVND (reference sequence). CDR3 protein: CASSPRNPGLAGLKNTGELFF. Here the CDR3 DNA reads TGTGCCAGTAGTCCACGAAACCCGGGACTAGCGGGACTGAAGAACACCGGGGAGCTGTTTTTT.

This clonotype was detected a few times. A read error may produce the germline difference seen at one junction end. The chain joins TRBV7-7 to TRBJ2-3, with unresolved D. CDR1 and CDR2 (germline): SSHAT, FNYEAQ (reference sequence). This CDR3 comprises 13 residues. Here the CDR3 DNA reads TGTGCTAGCAGCTCAAGGGTGGCAGATACGCAGTATTTT. This gives the protein CASSSRVADTQYF.

At least ten counts were recorded for this clonotype. The chain is built from TRBV11-2 and TRBJ2-2; 7 nucleotides line up with TRBD1. Germline CDR1 is SGHAT and CDR2 is FQNNGV. With 5 bases clipped from V and 4 bases from J, the junction kept 7 bases outside the gene matches. This CDR3 is 15 amino acids long. In nucleotides, the CDR3 is TGTGCCAGCAGCCCAGTGACAGGGAGCACCGGGGAGCTGTTTTTT. Its protein is CASSPVTGSTGELFF.

This clonotype appeared many times. The rearrangement uses TRBV6-1 and TRBJ2-5, with a weak D call TRBD1 (6 bases). CDR1 is MNHNS and CDR2 is SASEGT in the germline V gene. V lost 6 bases, J lost 5 bases, and 19 bases lay in between. This CDR3 contains 15 residues. In DNA, the CDR3 is TGTGCCAGCAGCCCTACAGGGTTTTCGTTGGAGACCCAGTACTTC. Its protein product is CASSPTGFSLETQYF.

This clonotype occurred many times. The rearrangement joins TRBV27 to TRBJ2-1; D is perhaps TRBD2 (7 bases). CDR1 and CDR2 from the germline V gene are MNHEY and SMNVEV (reference sequence). Between the trimmed V and J ends, which lost 1 base and 1 base, there was a span of 14 bases. The CDR3 has 17 residues. CDR3 sequence (DNA): TGTGCCAGCAGTTTATGGAAAGGGGGGGGGTCCTACAATGAGCAGTTCTTC. It specifies CASSLWKGGGSYNEQFF.

This clonotype appeared many times. The chain uses TRBV7-2 and TRBJ2-7; TRBD1 aligns across 12 bases. The CDR3 has 16 residues. J was trimmed by 6 bases and V by 1 base; bases with no gene match: 7. Germline-derived CDR1 and CDR2 are SGHTA and FQGNSA. The CDR3: CASSLVQGQGASEQYF. The CDR3 region has the DNA TGTGCCAGCAGCTTAGTCCAGGGACAGGGGGCGTCCGAGCAGTACTTC.

At least ten counts were recorded for this clonotype. The V gene is TRBV18, the J gene TRBJ2-7; D tentatively reads TRBD1 or TRBD2 (7 bases each). Per germline, CDR1 KGHSH and CDR2 LQKENI. Trimming stripped 3 bases from V and 2 bases from J, with 14 bases between. The CDR3 is made up of 15 amino acids. CDR3 amino acids: CASSPGRGQTYEQYF. The CDR3 DNA follows: TGTGCCAGCTCACCGGGGAGGGGGCAGACCTACGAGCAGTACTTC.

In this sample, this clonotype turned up many times. The CDR3 spells CASSIRSGSTDTQYF. CDR3 nucleotide sequence: TGTGCCAGTAGTATTCGTAGCGGCAGCACAGATACGCAGTATTTT. The J gene is TRBJ2-3, the V gene TRBV19, with D maybe TRBD2 (6 bases). V shed 3 bases and J shed 0 bases, with 10 bases lying between them. The CDR3 runs to 15 residues. Germline lookup yields CDR1 LNHDA and CDR2 SQIVND (reference sequence).

The table lists this clonotype with many counts. V is TRBV2 and J is TRBJ1-6; 8 bases map to TRBD1. Germline V lookup: CDR1 SNHLY, CDR2 FYNNEI. This CDR3 contains 13 residues. Trimming removed 4 bases from V and 10 bases from J; junction bases left unmatched: 3. CDR3 DNA sequence: TGTGCCAGCAGTGGAGGACAGGGATCACCCCTCCACTTT. Translation: CASSGGQGSPLHF.

This clonotype came up many times. The chain links TRBV6-1 to TRBJ2-7; TRBD2 matches 8 bases. V lost 6 bases and J lost 0; bases outside the gene matches: 10. CDR3 length equals 16 residues. Germline V gene data show CDR1 as MNHNS and CDR2 as SASEGT. CDR3 DNA sequence: TGTGCCAGCAGCCCCTTCGGGGGGGTAAGCTCCTACGAGCAGTACTTC. Translation gives CASSPFGGVSSYEQYF.

This clonotype has ten or more counts. CDR3 in DNA: TGTGCCAGCAGCGCCGCCTTGACAGGGAGGGATGAAAAACTGTTTTTT. This encodes CASSAALTGRDEKLFF. V gene TRBV9 combines with J gene TRBJ1-4; 7 nucleotides match TRBD1. J gave up 6 bases and V 3 bases, and 11 bases lay outside the gene matches. The CDR3 has 16 residues. Germline CDR1 SGDLS, CDR2 YYNGEE.

This clonotype has more than one count but fewer than ten. V gene TRBV29-1 combines with J gene TRBJ2-1; weak D call: TRBD2 (6 bases). V gave up 0 bases and J gave up 7 bases, with 7 bases separating them. Germline V lookup: CDR1 SQVTM, CDR2 ANQGSEA. The length of the CDR3 is 12 residues. DNA of the CDR3: TGCAGCGTTGAAGAGGGGAGGAATGAGCAGTTCTTC. This codes for CSVEEGRNEQFF.

This clonotype occurred a few times. The chain links TRBV10-3 to TRBJ2-3; the match to TRBD2 covers 10 bases. The length of the CDR3 is 16 residues. Germline CDR1 reads ENHRY; CDR2 reads SYGVKD. V shed 3 bases, J shed 2 bases, and the junction held 5 bases outside the gene matches. CDR3: CAISDRTSGPTDTQYF. CDR3 sequence (DNA): TGTGCCATCAGTGATCGGACTAGCGGACCCACAGATACGCAGTATTTT.

This clonotype was seen a few times. A read error may explain this, as a much larger clone is one base away. The V and J genes are TRBV6-1 and TRBJ2-1; 12 bases map to TRBD2. Germline V gene data show CDR1 as MNHNS and CDR2 as SASEGT. This CDR3 comprises 15 residues. In DNA form, the CDR3 reads TGTGCCGGCAGTGAGACTAGCGGGAGTCACAATGAGCAGTTCTTC. This sequence encodes CAGSETSGSHNEQFF.

V gene TRBV29-1 combines with J gene TRBJ2-5, with 7 bases aligning to TRBD2. Trimming took 3 bases from V and 4 from J; bases not matched to a gene: 8. The CDR3 contains 14 residues. Germline CDR1 is SQVTM and CDR2 is ANQGSEA. Here the CDR3 reads CSVDLPAGTETQYF. The CDR3 nucleotides are TGCAGCGTTGATCTCCCAGCGGGAACAGAGACCCAGTACTTC.

About this clonotype: A read error is possible here, since a much larger clone lies one base away. The rearrangement joins TRBV20-1 to TRBJ1-5, with D perhaps matching TRBD1 (6 bases). The CDR3 is 14 residues long. The germline CDR1 and CDR2 sequences are DFQATT and SNEGSKA (reference sequence). The CDR3 region is CSARGDRINQPHHF. DNA of the CDR3: TGCAGTGCTAGAGGCGACAGGATCAATCAGCCCCACCATTTT.

The chain carries TRBV20-1 and TRBJ2-3, with 9 bases lining up with TRBD2. The CDR3 extends over 14 amino acids. Germline CDR1 reads DFQATT; CDR2 reads SNEGSKA (reference sequence). V lost 5 bases to trimming and J lost 5 bases; unmatched junction nucleotides: 8. CDR3 nucleotide sequence: TGCAGTGCTGAAAGCGGGAGGAGAGGAGATACGCAGTATTTT. Amino acids: CSAESGRRGDTQYF.

Only a few counts were recorded for this clonotype. The chain is built from TRBV20-1 and TRBJ1-5, with D possibly TRBD1 on 6 matching bases. The V and J ends lost 7 bases and 6 bases respectively, with 10 bases between them. This CDR3 has 11 residues. CDR1 is DFQATT and CDR2 is SNEGSKA in the germline V gene (reference sequence). The CDR3: CSVKGGQPQHF. The CDR3 DNA reads as TGCAGTGTGAAGGGGGGTCAGCCCCAGCATTTT.